The 24 T cell receptor beta chains reported below all come from one sample, sequenced in a study of T cell responses to AZD1222 COVID-19 vaccine. Profiled with immunoSEQ multiplex PCR; TCRdb holds only in-frame clones, not every one. The table includes some 180,000 clones, over 80% detected once. Specimen: peripheral blood, collected on day 0 of AZD1222 vaccination. These receptors were collected from an adult in good health.

About this clone: The identical CDR3 is also encoded by other nucleotide sequences in the sample. J is TRBJ2-3 and V is TRBV6-4, with D maybe TRBD2 (6 bases). Trimming took 0 bases from V and 1 from J, leaving 8 bases between them. There are 15 residues in the CDR3. Germline loops: CDR1 MRHNA, CDR2 SNTAGT. CDR3 sequence: CASSDSGGGTDTQYF. The CDR3 coding sequence is TGTGCCAGCAGTGACTCGGGCGGGGGCACAGATACGCAGTATTTT.

The V gene is TRBV4-3, the J gene TRBJ1-2, with no clear D. The length of the CDR3 is 15 residues. The V gene's germline CDR1 is LGHNA and CDR2 YSLEER. Trimming shortened V by 4 bases and J by 3 bases, and 15 bases separated the two germline ends. DNA for the CDR3: TGCGCCAGCAGCCCCCATACCGAGGTATACTATGGCTACACCTTC. Its translation: CASSPHTEVYYGYTF.

In this sample, this clone turned up a few times. The chain recombines TRBV7-8 with TRBJ1-5; a possible D gene is TRBD1 (6 bases). V was shortened by 5 bases and J by 0 bases, with 14 bases between the two germline ends. The CDR3 runs to 16 residues. Looked up from germline, CDR1 is SGHVS and CDR2 is FQNEAQ. CDR3 loop: CASSPTGWTSNQPQHF. As DNA, the CDR3 is TGTGCCAGCAGCCCAACAGGGTGGACTAGCAATCAGCCCCAGCATTTT. The full variable domain, with the rest looked up from reference TRBV7-8 and TRBJ1-5, is GAGVSQSPRYKVAKRGQDVALRCDPISGHVSLFWYQQALGQGPEFLTYFQNEAQLDKSGLPSDRFFAERPEGSVSTLKIQRTQQEDSAVYLCASSPTGWTSNQPQHFGDGTRLSIL.

This chain joins TRBV12-3 or TRBV12-4 and TRBJ2-7; 10 bases fit TRBD1. The CDR3 loop spans 13 amino acids. V shed 7 bases and J 5 bases; nucleotides not matched to a gene: 5. The CDR3 region is CASTGTGDHEQYF. The CDR3 region has the DNA TGTGCCAGCACTGGGACAGGGGACCACGAGCAGTACTTC.

The chain couples TRBV15 to TRBJ1-1; D perhaps matches TRBD1 (5 bases). The CDR3 has 14 residues. V was shortened by 0 bases and J by 4 bases, with 9 bases between the two germline ends. Germline-derived CDR1 and CDR2 are LNHNV and YYDKDF (reference sequence). The CDR3 DNA sequence: TGTGCCACCAGCAGAGATATGAGGGGCACTGAAGCTTTCTTT. Protein product: CATSRDMRGTEAFF. Variable domain in full (rest from reference TRBV15 and TRBJ1-1): DAMVIQNPRYQVTQFGKPVTLSCSQTLNHNVMYWYQQKSSQAPKLLFHYYDKDFNNEADTPDNFQSRRPNTSFCFLDIRSPGLGDTAMYLCATSRDMRGTEAFFGQGTRLTVV.

The chain recombines TRBV4-1 with TRBJ1-1; perhaps TRBD1 as D (5 bases). The V end lost 2 bases, the J end lost 4 bases, and 29 bases lay between the germline ends. The CDR3 is 20 residues long. CDR1 is MGHRA and CDR2 is YSYEKL in the germline V gene. The CDR3 sequence: CASSQPHAGVRGNQRTEAFF. The CDR3 coding sequence is TGCGCCAGCAGCCAACCCCATGCCGGGGTTCGGGGCAATCAGCGCACTGAAGCTTTCTTT.

The chain combines TRBV10-3 with TRBJ1-5, with D possibly being TRBD1 (6 bases). The CDR3 covers 16 residues. Per the germline V gene, CDR1 is ENHRY and CDR2 is SYGVKD. The V and J ends lost 10 bases and 0 bases respectively, with 19 bases between them. In nucleotides, the CDR3 is TGTGCCACAAAAGGACAGCGAAATTATAGCAATCAGCCCCAGCATTTT. Residues: CATKGQRNYSNQPQHF.

V and J are TRBV24-1 and TRBJ2-5; D unclear. Trimming took off 4 bases at V and 1 base at J, with 9 bases between the two ends. The CDR3 contains 14 residues. Per the germline V gene, CDR1 is KGHDR and CDR2 is SFDVKD. The CDR3 nucleotides read TGTGCCACCAGTGACCCTGACGGCCAAGAGACCCAGTACTTC. Protein product: CATSDPDGQETQYF.

The DNA of the CDR3 is TGTGCCAGCAGCGTAGGATCGGGGGATAACAATGAGCAGTTCTTC. This gives the protein CASSVGSGDNNEQFF. The chain joins TRBV9 to TRBJ2-1; TRBD2 might be the D (6 bases). CDR3 length equals 15 residues. Germline V gene sequence: CDR1 SGDLS, CDR2 YYNGEE. The V end lost 0 bases, the J end lost 5 bases, and 12 bases lay between the germline ends.

This chain joins TRBV5-6 and TRBJ1-1; the D is unclear. The CDR3 consists of 13 residues. The germline V gene encodes CDR1 SGHDT and CDR2 YYEEEE. Trimming stripped 0 bases from V and 2 bases from J, with 5 bases between. CDR3 residues: CASSLAENTEAFF. The CDR3 region has the DNA TGTGCCAGCAGCTTGGCCGAAAACACTGAAGCTTTCTTT.

The V gene is TRBV15, the J gene TRBJ1-2; TRBD1 agrees at 7 bases. Germline CDR1 LNHNV, CDR2 YYDKDF (reference sequence). The CDR3 is 15 amino acids. Unmatched junction bases numbered 5, after V lost 0 bases and J lost 4 bases. The CDR3 DNA sequence: TGTGCCACCAGCAGAGATGGGGGGACAGCCTATGGCTACACCTTC. Encoded protein: CATSRDGGTAYGYTF. Full variable domain (missing parts from reference TRBV15 and TRBJ1-2): DAMVIQNPRYQVTQFGKPVTLSCSQTLNHNVMYWYQQKSSQAPKLLFHYYDKDFNNEADTPDNFQSRRPNTSFCFLDIRSPGLGDTAMYLCATSRDGGTAYGYTFGSGTRLTVV.

The J gene is TRBJ2-1, the V gene TRBV27; TRBD2 is a possible D gene (6 bases). Germline V CDR1 and CDR2: MNHEY, SMNVEV (reference sequence). The CDR3 is made up of 18 amino acids. V lost 5 bases and J 0 bases, leaving 20 bases between the germline ends. The CDR3 spells CASSPEGRVLSSYNEQFF. The CDR3 DNA reads as TGTGCCAGCAGTCCGGAGGGGCGGGTCCTGAGCTCCTACAATGAGCAGTTCTTC.

The chain couples TRBV27 to TRBJ1-4; 9 positions agree with TRBD1. With V trimmed by 6 bases and J by 8 bases, 7 bases remained unmatched. Germline V gene sequence: CDR1 MNHEY, CDR2 SMNVEV (reference sequence). The CDR3 consists of 14 residues. CDR3 nucleotides: TGTGCCAGCAGGGGGACAGGGCCGTGGGAAAAACTGTTTTTT. This sequence encodes CASRGTGPWEKLFF.

V gene TRBV5-1 combines with J gene TRBJ2-7; 8 bases are a match to TRBD2. Germline V gene lookup returns CDR1 SGHRS and CDR2 YFSETQ. This CDR3 contains 13 residues. The junction had 6 bases not matched to a gene; V was cut back by 5 bases and J by 5 bases. The CDR3 bases are TGCGCCAGCAGGGACGGGAGGGCTGACGAGCAGTACTTC. Translation: CASRDGRADEQYF.

The V and J genes are TRBV30 and TRBJ2-1; TRBD2 agrees at 11 bases. Trimming cost V 0 bases and J 3 bases; bases outside gene matches: 4. In germline, CDR1 is GTSNPN, CDR2 SVGIG (reference sequence). The CDR3 loop spans 16 amino acids. This chain's CDR3 is CAWSVGGLAVYNEQFF. For the CDR3, the DNA is TGTGCCTGGAGTGTCGGGGGACTAGCGGTCTACAATGAGCAGTTCTTC.

Notes on this clone: One end of the junction does not line up with germline, which may come from a read error. The rearrangement joins TRBV7-9 to TRBJ1-4; tentative D call: TRBD1 (6 bases). CDR3 length equals 14 residues. Germline assignment: CDR1 SEHNR and CDR2 FQNEAQ (reference sequence). In nucleotides, the CDR3 is TGTGCCAGCCGCTTACAGGGTCTCGGCGAAAAACTGTTTTTT. Translated, it gives CASRLQGLGEKLFF.

This chain uses TRBV19 with TRBJ1-5; weak D call: TRBD1 (6 bases). V was trimmed by 7 bases and J by 7 bases, leaving 26 bases between them. The CDR3 loop spans 17 amino acids. The germline V gene encodes CDR1 LNHDA and CDR2 SQIVND (reference sequence). Here the CDR3 reads CASNEMTGFGGGQPQHF. Written as DNA, the CDR3 is TGTGCCAGTAATGAGATGACCGGGTTCGGGGGCGGACAGCCCCAGCATTTT.

The chain is built from TRBV10-1 and TRBJ2-7, with TRBD2 identical over 10 bases. The V segment lost 3 bases and the J segment 3 bases; nucleotides outside the gene matches: 5. This CDR3 is built from 15 residues. CDR1 WNHNN and CDR2 SYGVQD come from the germline V gene (reference sequence). The DNA of the CDR3 is TGCGCCAGCAGTGAACAATTAGCGGGAGGCTACGAGCAGTACTTC. It yields the protein CASSEQLAGGYEQYF.

The chain recombines TRBV19 with TRBJ1-1; the D gene is possibly TRBD1 (6 bases). Deletions cut 3 bases from V and 5 bases from J, with 10 bases between. CDR3 length: 13 residues. Looked up from germline, CDR1 is LNHDA and CDR2 is SQIVND (reference sequence). CDR3 DNA: TGTGCCAGTAGTATTCAACAGGGAACTGAAGCTTTCTTT. Its protein product is CASSIQQGTEAFF.

Turning to this clone: The sample contains more than one DNA sequence encoding this CDR3. V usage is TRBV6-6 and J usage is TRBJ1-1; maybe TRBD1 (5 bases). Between the trimmed V and J ends, which lost 2 bases and 1 base, there was a span of 5 bases. Germline lookup yields CDR1 MNHNY and CDR2 SVGAGI (reference sequence). The CDR3 is made up of 13 amino acids. The CDR3 here is CASSYGGNTEAFF. CDR3 DNA: TGTGCCAGCAGTTACGGGGGGAACACTGAAGCTTTCTTT.

The rearrangement uses TRBV24-1 and TRBJ2-3; 9 nucleotides agree with TRBD1. The V gene end was trimmed by 3 bases and the J gene end by 0 bases; junction bases not matched to a gene: 6. In germline, CDR1 is KGHDR, CDR2 SFDVKD. This CDR3 has 17 residues. The CDR3 is CATSDGNRGQSTDTQYF. The CDR3 nucleotides read TGTGCCACCAGTGATGGAAACAGGGGGCAGAGCACAGATACGCAGTATTTT.

The table lists this clone with a count of one. This chain joins TRBV7-2 and TRBJ1-1; weak D call: TRBD1 (5 bases). V shed 0 bases and J shed 7 bases, with 12 bases lying between them. Germline-derived CDR1 and CDR2 are SGHTA and FQGNSA. The CDR3 consists of 14 residues. The CDR3 DNA follows: TGTGCCAGCAGCTTAGCCCTACGGGGGATTGAAGCTTTCTTT. Protein product: CASSLALRGIEAFF.

The chain joins TRBV5-4 to TRBJ1-2; possible D gene TRBD1, 6 bases. This CDR3 is 14 amino acids long. Germline assignment: CDR1 SGHNT and CDR2 YYREEE (reference sequence). V shed 3 bases and J shed 8 bases, with 17 bases lying between them. The CDR3 DNA is TGTGCCAGCAGCTACGAAAACAGGGCGGGGGGCTACACCTTC. Amino acid sequence: CASSYENRAGGYTF. The entire variable domain, with the rest obtained from reference TRBV5-4 and TRBJ1-2, is as follows: ETGVTQSPTHLIKTRGQQVTLRCSSQSGHNTVSWYQQALGQGPQFIFQYYREEENGRGNFPPRFSGLQFPNYSSELNVNALELDDSALYLCASSYENRAGGYTFGSGTRLTVV.

The CDR3 DNA is TGTGCCAGCAGCCCGCCTAGGACCAGCTTTTTATCCGAGCAGTACTTC. Its translation: CASSPPRTSFLSEQYF. This chain connects TRBV11-2 to TRBJ2-7; no clear D gene. This CDR3 spans 16 amino acids. Trimming removed 5 bases from V and 6 bases from J, with 23 bases in between. The germline CDR1 and CDR2 sequences are SGHAT and FQNNGV.